This T cell receptor beta chain comes out of a study of blood T cell repertoires in COVID-19. The CDR3 extends over 16 amino acids. J was trimmed by 6 bases and V by 0 bases; bases with no gene match: 7. CDR1 is SGDLS and CDR2 is YYNGEE in the germline V gene. Generated by immunoSEQ multiplex PCR, the TCRdb table keeps only in-frame clones and is missing some. The sample contains around 430,000 clones, around nine tenths of which appear only once. The TCR originated in a woman aged 50 to 60 who had recovered from COVID-19. The chain is built from TRBV9 and TRBJ2-3; 10 nucleotides align to TRBD2. What was sequenced was PBMCs or T cells enriched from blood (not recorded which). The CDR3 region is CASSVEVAGGHDTQYF. In DNA, the CDR3 is TGTGCCAGCAGCGTAGAGGTAGCGGGGGGTCATGATACGCAGTATTTT. Full variable domain (rest looked up from reference TRBV9 and TRBJ2-3): DSGVTQTPKHLITATGQRVTLRCSPRSGDLSVYWYQQSLDQGLQFLIQYYNGEERAKGNILERFSAQQFPDLHSELNLSSLELGDSALYFCASSVEVAGGHDTQYFGPGTRLTVL.